These 17 T cell receptor beta chains share one sample of origin, sequenced in a study of blood T cell repertoires in COVID-19. The data were produced by immunoSEQ multiplex PCR, yet TCRdb's version contains in-frame clones alone and is incomplete. The data show about 70,000 clones, about three quarters seen once. The sample consisted of peripheral blood. These receptors were collected from a woman at least 80 years old with active or convalescent COVID-19.

The V call is TRBV4-1, the J call TRBJ1-2; D is unresolved. The CDR3 sequence is 14 residues long. Trimming took off 4 bases at V and 6 bases at J, with 15 bases between the two ends. Germline CDR1 is MGHRA and CDR2 is YSYEKL. The CDR3 DNA reads as TGCGCCAGCAGCCCAAACTCGATAAGAGATGGCTACACCTTC. Protein sequence: CASSPNSIRDGYTF.

The J gene is TRBJ1-1, the V gene TRBV30; tentative D call: TRBD1 (5 bases). Deletions cut 2 bases from V and 5 bases from J, with 15 bases between. Germline CDR1 GTSNPN, CDR2 SVGIG (reference sequence). The CDR3 totals 14 residues. Here the CDR3 reads CAWSFQARGTEAFF. CDR3 coding DNA: TGTGCCTGGAGTTTCCAGGCCCGGGGGACTGAAGCTTTCTTT.

The V gene is TRBV5-6, the J gene TRBJ1-5; D gene uncertain. Germline V gene data show CDR1 as SGHDT and CDR2 as YYEEEE. The CDR3 sequence is 15 residues long. Deletions cut 0 bases from V and 1 base from J, with 8 bases between. The CDR3 coding sequence is TGTGCCAGCAGCTTGGGGCAGGTAAGCAATCAGCCCCAGCATTTT. Encoded protein: CASSLGQVSNQPQHF. Complete variable domain (other parts from reference TRBV5-6 and TRBJ1-5): DAGVTQSPTHLIKTRGQQVTLRCSPKSGHDTVSWYQQALGQGPQFIFQYYEEEERQRGNFPDRFSGHQFPNYSSELNVNALLLGDSALYLCASSLGQVSNQPQHFGDGTRLSIL.

The V call is TRBV30, the J call TRBJ1-2; possibly TRBD1 for D (5 bases). CDR1 is GTSNPN, CDR2 SVGIG, per germline (reference sequence). The CDR3 loop spans 17 amino acids. V was pared by 2 bases and J by 4 bases, with 23 bases between. Written as DNA, the CDR3 is TGTGCCTGGAGTCAAAGTGGGGGGACCGGGCGAACCTATGGCTACACCTTC. It translates to CAWSQSGGTGRTYGYTF.

This clone was detected only once. This chain joins TRBV5-4 and TRBJ2-3, with 11 bases fitting TRBD1. This CDR3 contains 18 residues. Trimming removed 4 bases from V and 1 base from J; junction bases left unmatched: 11. Germline V lookup: CDR1 SGHNT, CDR2 YYREEE (reference sequence). The CDR3 region is CASSRGTGGGLGTDTQYF. CDR3 sequence (DNA): TGTGCCAGCAGCCGAGGGACAGGGGGAGGTTTGGGCACAGATACGCAGTATTTT.

The genes are TRBV30 and TRBJ1-2, with 7 bases fitting TRBD1. In germline, CDR1 is GTSNPN, CDR2 SVGIG (reference sequence). CDR3 size: 13 residues. J lost 6 bases, V lost 1 base, and 5 bases had no gene match. The CDR3 loop reads CAWSARGRDGYTF. As DNA, the CDR3 is TGTGCCTGGAGTGCGAGGGGGCGGGATGGCTACACCTTC.

V gene TRBV5-1 combines with J gene TRBJ2-1; 8 bases agree with TRBD2. The trim removed 2 bases at V and 10 bases at J, leaving 11 bases unmatched. CDR1 SGHRS and CDR2 YFSETQ come from the germline V gene. The CDR3 runs to 15 residues. The CDR3 here is CASSLGLAGVAEQFF. The CDR3 DNA sequence: TGCGCCAGCAGCTTAGGGCTAGCGGGCGTCGCAGAGCAGTTCTTC.

This clone was seen a few times. The gene calls are TRBV13 and TRBJ1-1, with D perhaps matching TRBD1 (6 bases). V lost 6 bases, J lost 3 bases, and 11 bases lay in between. CDR1 is PRHDT, CDR2 FYEKMQ, per germline (reference sequence). This CDR3 spans 13 amino acids. Here the CDR3 DNA reads TGTGCCAGCAGTTTCAGGACAGACACTGAAGCTTTCTTT. This sequence encodes CASSFRTDTEAFF.

The chain carries TRBV7-3 and TRBJ2-5; the match to TRBD2 covers 7 bases. Germline V gene sequence: CDR1 SGHTA, CDR2 FQGTGA. This CDR3 has 13 amino acids. The junction had 3 bases not matched to a gene; V was cut back by 3 bases and J by 5 bases. The CDR3 nucleotides are TGTGCCAGCAGCTTCAGGGAGGGGGAGACCCAGTACTTC. Translating it yields CASSFREGETQYF.

V and J are TRBV3-1 (or the pseudogene TRBV3-2) and TRBJ2-7, with D possibly matching TRBD1 (7 bases). The CDR3 runs to 13 residues. The V gene lost 1 base and the J gene lost 4 bases, with 8 bases spanning the gap. Germline CDR1 reads LGHDT; CDR2 reads YNNKEL (reference sequence). CDR3 in amino acids: CASSQAGGYEQYF. The CDR3 bases are TGTGCCAGCAGCCAAGCAGGGGGGTACGAGCAGTACTTC.

The chain recombines TRBV3-1 (or the pseudogene TRBV3-2) with TRBJ2-3; 8 bases are a match to TRBD2. Per the germline V gene, CDR1 is LGHDT and CDR2 is YNNKEL (reference sequence). Germline trimming cut 4 bases from V and 0 bases from J; bases unmatched to any gene: 6. CDR3 size: 16 residues. The chain's CDR3 is CASSRVSGASTDTQYF. CDR3 sequence (DNA): TGTGCCAGCAGCCGGGTTAGCGGGGCCAGCACAGATACGCAGTATTTT.

The chain combines TRBV7-8 with TRBJ1-4; 8 bases line up with TRBD1. V lost 4 bases, J lost 8 bases, and 12 bases stayed unmatched. This CDR3 comprises 16 residues. Germline V gene sequence: CDR1 SGHVS, CDR2 FQNEAQ. DNA of the CDR3: TGTGCCAGCAGCTCAACCCGACAGGGGAGCTACGAAAAACTGTTTTTT. Translation gives CASSSTRQGSYEKLFF.

CDR3 DNA sequence: TGTGCCAGCAGCCAAGAGGCGGCAGGGGGGAATTCACCCCTCCACTTT. Residues: CASSQEAAGGNSPLHF. J is TRBJ1-6 and V is TRBV4-2, with 7 bases lining up with TRBD1. CDR1 is LGHNA and CDR2 is YNFKEQ in the germline V gene. J gave up 7 bases and V 0 bases, and 6 bases lay outside the gene matches. The CDR3 contains 16 residues.

This clone showed up many times. Here the CDR3 reads CASSGGTASYGYTF. The CDR3 nucleotides read TGTGCCAGCAGCGGCGGGACAGCCAGCTATGGCTACACCTTC. The V gene is TRBV3-1 (or the pseudogene TRBV3-2), the J gene TRBJ1-2, with 7 bases lining up with TRBD1. The CDR3 is 14 residues long. Looked up from germline, CDR1 is LGHDT and CDR2 is YNNKEL (reference sequence). V lost 5 bases, J lost 4 bases, and 7 bases stayed unmatched.

The V gene is TRBV10-2, the J gene TRBJ2-7; 14 bases are a match to TRBD2. The CDR3 runs 16 residues. Germline V gene sequence: CDR1 WSHSY, CDR2 SAAADI. J was trimmed by 2 bases and V by 5 bases; bases with no gene match: 5. In nucleotides, the CDR3 is TGCGCCAGCAGTTGGGGACTAGCGGGGGATACCTACGAGCAGTACTTC. This codes for CASSWGLAGDTYEQYF.

CDR3 loop: CASNSSGDTQYF. In DNA, the CDR3 is TGTGCCAGCAACTCTTCGGGGGATACGCAGTATTTT. The V gene is TRBV21-1, the J gene TRBJ2-3; TRBD2, the table's D call, was not compared with the DNA. TRBV21-1 is described as a pseudogene. The CDR3 extends over 12 amino acids.

V and J are TRBV11-2 and TRBJ1-4; 9 nucleotides align to TRBD1. Germline CDR1 is SGHAT and CDR2 is FQNNGV. The length of the CDR3 is 15 residues. With 5 bases clipped from V and 3 bases from J, the junction kept 4 bases outside the gene matches. Here the CDR3 DNA reads TGTGCCAGCAGCCCCACAGGGGGCCCTAATGAAAAACTGTTTTTT. It translates to CASSPTGGPNEKLFF.